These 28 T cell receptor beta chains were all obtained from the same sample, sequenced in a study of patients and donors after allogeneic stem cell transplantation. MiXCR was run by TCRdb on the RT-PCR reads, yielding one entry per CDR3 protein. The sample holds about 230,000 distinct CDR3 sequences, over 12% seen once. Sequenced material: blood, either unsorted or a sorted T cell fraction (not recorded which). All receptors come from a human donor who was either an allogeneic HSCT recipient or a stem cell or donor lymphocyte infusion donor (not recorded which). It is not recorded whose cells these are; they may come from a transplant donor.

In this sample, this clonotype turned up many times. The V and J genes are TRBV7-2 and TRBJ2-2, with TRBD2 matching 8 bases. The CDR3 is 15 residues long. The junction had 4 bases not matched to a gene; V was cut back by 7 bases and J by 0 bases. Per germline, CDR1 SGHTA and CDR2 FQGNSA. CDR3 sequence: CASNIAGTNTGELFF. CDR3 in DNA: TGTGCCAGCAACATAGCGGGGACGAACACCGGGGAGCTGTTTTTT. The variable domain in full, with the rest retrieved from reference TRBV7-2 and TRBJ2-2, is GAGVSQSPSNKVTEKGKDVELRCDPISGHTALYWYRQSLGQGLEFLIYFQGNSAPDKSGLPSDRFSAERTGGSVSTLTIQRTQQEDSAVYLCASNIAGTNTGELFFGEGSRLTVL.

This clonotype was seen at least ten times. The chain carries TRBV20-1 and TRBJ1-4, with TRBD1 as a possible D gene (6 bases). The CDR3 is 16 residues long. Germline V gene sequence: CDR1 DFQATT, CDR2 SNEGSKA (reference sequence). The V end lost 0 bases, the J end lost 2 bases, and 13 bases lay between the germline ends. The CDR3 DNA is TGCAGTGCTAGAGATTCAGAACAGGGCACTAATGAAAAACTGTTTTTT. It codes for CSARDSEQGTNEKLFF.

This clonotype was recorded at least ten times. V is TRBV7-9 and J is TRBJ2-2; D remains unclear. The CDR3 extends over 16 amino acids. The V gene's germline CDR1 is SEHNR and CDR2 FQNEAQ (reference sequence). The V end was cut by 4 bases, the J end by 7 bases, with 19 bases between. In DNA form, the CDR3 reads TGTGCCAGCAGCTCGGGCCCTGCCGGTCCCGGCGGGGAGCTGTTTTTT. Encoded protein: CASSSGPAGPGGELFF.

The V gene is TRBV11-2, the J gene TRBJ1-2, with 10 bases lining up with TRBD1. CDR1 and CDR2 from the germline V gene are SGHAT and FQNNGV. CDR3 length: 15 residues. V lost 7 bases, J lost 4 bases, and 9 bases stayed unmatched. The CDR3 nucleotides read TGTGCCAGCAACAAACCGGGACAGGGGAGCTATGGCTACACCTTC. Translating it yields CASNKPGQGSYGYTF.

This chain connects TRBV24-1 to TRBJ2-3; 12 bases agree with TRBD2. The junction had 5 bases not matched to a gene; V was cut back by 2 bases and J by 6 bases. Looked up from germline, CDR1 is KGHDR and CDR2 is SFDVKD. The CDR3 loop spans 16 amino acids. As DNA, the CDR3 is TGTGCCACCAGTGATTGGACTAGCGGGATAACGGATACGCAGTATTTT. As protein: CATSDWTSGITDTQYF.

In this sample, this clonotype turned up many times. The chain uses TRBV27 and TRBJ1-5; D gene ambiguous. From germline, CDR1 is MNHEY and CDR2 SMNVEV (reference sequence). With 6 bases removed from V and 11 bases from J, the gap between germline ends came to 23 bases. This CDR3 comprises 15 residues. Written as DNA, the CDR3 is TGTGCCAGCAGCATCCAACCGGGCACTCTAGAGGCCCAGCATTTT. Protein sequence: CASSIQPGTLEAQHF.

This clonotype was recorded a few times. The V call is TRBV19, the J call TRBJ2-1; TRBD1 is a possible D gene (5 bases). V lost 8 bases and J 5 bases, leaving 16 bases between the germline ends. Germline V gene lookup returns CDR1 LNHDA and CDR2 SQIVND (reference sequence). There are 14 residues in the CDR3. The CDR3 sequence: CASSWLGAHNEQFF. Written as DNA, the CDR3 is TGTGCCAGTTCCTGGCTTGGGGCCCACAATGAGCAGTTCTTC. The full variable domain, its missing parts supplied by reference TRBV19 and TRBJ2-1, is DGGITQSPKYLFRKEGQNVTLSCEQNLNHDAMYWYRQDPGQGLRLIYYSQIVNDFQKGDIAEGYSVSREKKESFPLTVTSAQKNPTAFYLCASSWLGAHNEQFFGPGTRLTVL.

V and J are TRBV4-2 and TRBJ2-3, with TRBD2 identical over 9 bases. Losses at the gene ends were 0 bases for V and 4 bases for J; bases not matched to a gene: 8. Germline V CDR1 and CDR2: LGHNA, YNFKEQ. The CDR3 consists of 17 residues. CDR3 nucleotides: TGTGCCAGCAGCCAAGATTGGGTAGCGGGAGAAGCAGATACGCAGTATTTT. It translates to CASSQDWVAGEADTQYF.

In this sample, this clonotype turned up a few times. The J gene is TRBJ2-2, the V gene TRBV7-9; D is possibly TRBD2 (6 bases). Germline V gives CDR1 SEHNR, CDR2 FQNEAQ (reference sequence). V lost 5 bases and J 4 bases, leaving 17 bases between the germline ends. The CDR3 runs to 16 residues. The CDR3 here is CASSPRSGGVTGELFF. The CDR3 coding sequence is TGTGCCAGCAGCCCTCGTTCGGGCGGGGTCACCGGGGAGCTGTTTTTT.

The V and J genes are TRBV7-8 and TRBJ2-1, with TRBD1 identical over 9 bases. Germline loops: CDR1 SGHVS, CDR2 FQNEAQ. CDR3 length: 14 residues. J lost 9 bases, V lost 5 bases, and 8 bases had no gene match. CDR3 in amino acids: CASSQSGQGREQFF. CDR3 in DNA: TGTGCCAGCAGCCAATCGGGACAGGGACGTGAGCAGTTCTTC.

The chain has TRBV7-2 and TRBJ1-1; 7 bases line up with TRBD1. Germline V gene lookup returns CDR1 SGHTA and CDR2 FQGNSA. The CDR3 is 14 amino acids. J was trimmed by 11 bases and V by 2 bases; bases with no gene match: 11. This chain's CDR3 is CASSLFRQGGVAFF. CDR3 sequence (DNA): TGTGCCAGCAGCTTATTTCGCCAGGGGGGCGTCGCTTTCTTT.

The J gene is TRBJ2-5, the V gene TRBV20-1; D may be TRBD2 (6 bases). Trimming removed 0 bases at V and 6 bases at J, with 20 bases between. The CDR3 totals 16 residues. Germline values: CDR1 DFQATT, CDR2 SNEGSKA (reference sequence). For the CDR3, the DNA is TGCAGTGCTAGAGATCGGCTGCGGGGAAGCTTTCAGACCCAGTACTTC. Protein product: CSARDRLRGSFQTQYF.

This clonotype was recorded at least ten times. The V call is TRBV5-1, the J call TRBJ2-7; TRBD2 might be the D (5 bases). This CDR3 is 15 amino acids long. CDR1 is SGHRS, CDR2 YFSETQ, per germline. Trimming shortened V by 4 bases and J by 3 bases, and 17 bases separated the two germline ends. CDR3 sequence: CASSPQLGSNYEQYF. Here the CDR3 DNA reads TGCGCCAGCAGCCCACAACTAGGATCGAACTACGAGCAGTACTTC.

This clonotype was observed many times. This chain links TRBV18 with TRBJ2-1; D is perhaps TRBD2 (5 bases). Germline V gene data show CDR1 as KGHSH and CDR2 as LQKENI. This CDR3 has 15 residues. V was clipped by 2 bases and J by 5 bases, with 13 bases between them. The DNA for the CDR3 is TGTGCCAGCTCACCAGAGGGTACCCGAAACAATGAGCAGTTCTTC. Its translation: CASSPEGTRNNEQFF.

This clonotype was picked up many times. CDR3 sequence reads: CASSEAQRTNQETQYF. CDR3 sequence (DNA): TGTGCCAGCAGTGAAGCGCAGCGGACGAACCAAGAGACCCAGTACTTC. V and J are TRBV2 and TRBJ2-5; D might be TRBD2 (5 bases). Germline V gene lookup returns CDR1 SNHLY and CDR2 FYNNEI. The CDR3 contains 16 residues. Deletions cut 0 bases from V and 0 bases from J, with 11 bases between.

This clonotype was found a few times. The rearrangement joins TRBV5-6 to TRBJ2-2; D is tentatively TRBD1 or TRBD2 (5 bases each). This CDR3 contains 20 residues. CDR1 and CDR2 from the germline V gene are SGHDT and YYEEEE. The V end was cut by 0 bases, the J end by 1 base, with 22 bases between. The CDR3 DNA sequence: TGTGCCAGCAGCTTGGCCGTGACAGAATACTACCGGGGGAACACCGGGGAGCTGTTTTTT. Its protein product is CASSLAVTEYYRGNTGELFF.

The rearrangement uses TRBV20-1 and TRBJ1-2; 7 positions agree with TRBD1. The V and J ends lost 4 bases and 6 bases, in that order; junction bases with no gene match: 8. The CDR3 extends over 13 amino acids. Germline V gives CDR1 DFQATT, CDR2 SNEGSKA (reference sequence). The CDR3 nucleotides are TGCAGTGCTACCGACAGGGTTCGGAATGGCTACACCTTC. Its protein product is CSATDRVRNGYTF.

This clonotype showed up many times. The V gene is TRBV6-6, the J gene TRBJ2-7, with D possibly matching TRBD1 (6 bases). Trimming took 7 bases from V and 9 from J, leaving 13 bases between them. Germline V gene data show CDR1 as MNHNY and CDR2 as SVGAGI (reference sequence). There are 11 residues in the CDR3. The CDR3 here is CASTTGRGQYF. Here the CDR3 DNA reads TGTGCCAGCACCACCGGCAGGGGGCAGTACTTC.

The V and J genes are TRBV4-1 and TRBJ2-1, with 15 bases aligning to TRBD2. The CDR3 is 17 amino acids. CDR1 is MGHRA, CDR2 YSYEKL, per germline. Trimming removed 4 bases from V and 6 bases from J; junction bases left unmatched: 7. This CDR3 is CASSLGLAGGIINEQFF. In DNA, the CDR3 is TGCGCCAGCAGCCTAGGACTAGCGGGAGGGATTATCAATGAGCAGTTCTTC.

CDR3 DNA sequence: TGTGCCAGCAACGTCAAGGCGGGTGTCGAGCAGTACTTC. Translation gives CASNVKAGVEQYF. The chain couples TRBV6-6 to TRBJ2-7, with D possibly matching TRBD2 (5 bases). This CDR3 spans 13 amino acids. V was clipped by 7 bases and J by 6 bases, with 16 bases between them. CDR1 is MNHNY and CDR2 is SVGAGI in the germline V gene (reference sequence).

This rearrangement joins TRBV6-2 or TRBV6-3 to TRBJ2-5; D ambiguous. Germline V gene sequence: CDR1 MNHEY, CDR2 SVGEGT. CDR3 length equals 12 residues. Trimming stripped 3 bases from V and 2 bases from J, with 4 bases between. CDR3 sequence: CASSYLQETQYF. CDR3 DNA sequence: TGTGCCAGCAGTTATCTACAAGAGACCCAGTACTTC.

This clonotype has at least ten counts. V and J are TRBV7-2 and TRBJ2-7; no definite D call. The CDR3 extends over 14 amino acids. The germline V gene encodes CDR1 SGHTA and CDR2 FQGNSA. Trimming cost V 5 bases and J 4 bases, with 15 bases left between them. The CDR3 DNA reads TGTGCCAGCAGCCCCTCACAGCCAGTATACGAGCAGTACTTC. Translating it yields CASSPSQPVYEQYF.

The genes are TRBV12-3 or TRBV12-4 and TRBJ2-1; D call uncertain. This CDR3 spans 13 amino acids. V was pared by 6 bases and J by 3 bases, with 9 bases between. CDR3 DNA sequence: TGTGCCAGCAGCAGCTACTACTACAATGAGCAGTTCTTC. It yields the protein CASSSYYYNEQFF.

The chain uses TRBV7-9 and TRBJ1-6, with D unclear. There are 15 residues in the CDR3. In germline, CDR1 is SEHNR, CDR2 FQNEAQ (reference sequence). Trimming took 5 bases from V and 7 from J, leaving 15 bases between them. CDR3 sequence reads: CASSPQSGRNSPLHF. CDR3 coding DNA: TGTGCCAGCAGCCCCCAGTCGGGCAGAAATTCACCCCTCCACTTT.

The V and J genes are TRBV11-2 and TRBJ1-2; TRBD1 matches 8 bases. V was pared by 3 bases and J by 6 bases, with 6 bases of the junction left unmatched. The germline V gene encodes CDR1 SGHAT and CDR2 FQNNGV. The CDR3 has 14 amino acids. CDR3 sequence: CASSLSTGDDGYTF. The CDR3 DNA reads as TGTGCCAGCAGCTTGTCGACAGGGGACGATGGCTACACCTTC.

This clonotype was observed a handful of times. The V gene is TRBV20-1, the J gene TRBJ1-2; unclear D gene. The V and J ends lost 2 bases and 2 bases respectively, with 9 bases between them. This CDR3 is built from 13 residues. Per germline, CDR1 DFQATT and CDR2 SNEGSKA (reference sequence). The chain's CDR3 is CSARPQPNYGYTF. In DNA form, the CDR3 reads TGCAGTGCTAGACCACAGCCGAACTATGGCTACACCTTC.

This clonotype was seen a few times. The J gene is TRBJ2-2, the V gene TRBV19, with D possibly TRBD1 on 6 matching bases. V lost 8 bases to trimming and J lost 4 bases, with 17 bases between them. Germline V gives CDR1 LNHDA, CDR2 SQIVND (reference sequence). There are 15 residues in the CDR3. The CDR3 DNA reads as TGTGCCAGTCGACCCCAGGCAGGGGTCACCGGGGAGCTGTTTTTT. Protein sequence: CASRPQAGVTGELFF.

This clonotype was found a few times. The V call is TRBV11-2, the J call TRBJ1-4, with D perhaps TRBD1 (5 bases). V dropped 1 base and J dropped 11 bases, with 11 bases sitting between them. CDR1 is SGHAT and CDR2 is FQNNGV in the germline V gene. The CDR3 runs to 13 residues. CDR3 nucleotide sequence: TGTGCCAGCAGCTTAGGGGACGTCTCCAAACTGTTTTTT. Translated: CASSLGDVSKLFF.